The clone carrying this T cell receptor (beta chain) was seen once. This specimen belongs to a study of blood T cell repertoires in COVID-19. Study summary: There were acute and convalescent COVID-19 samples, and they came from the United States, Italy and Spain. Sources were T cells, B-cell-depleted T cells, or PBMCs; the material itself was cDNA or gDNA.

The V end was cut by 7 bases, the J end by 8 bases, with 14 bases between. Germline values: CDR1 SNHLY, CDR2 FYNNEI. This CDR3 spans 13 amino acids. Authors' methods: Quantification of nucleated cells was approximated via reference gene primer amplification. Produced via immunoSEQ multiplex PCR; TCRdb's table is partial and in-frame only. For V, J and clone size, that table is used; D and trimming come from the DNA. The sample consists of some 17,000 clones, about 80% of them appearing once. The sequence was obtained from a woman aged 70 to 79 with active COVID-19. The rearrangement links TRBV2 to TRBJ1-4; weak D call: TRBD1 (6 bases). Sequenced sample: peripheral blood. The chain's CDR3 is CASIEQGGEKLFF. The CDR3 DNA reads TGTGCCAGCATCGAACAGGGAGGGGAAAAACTGTTTTTT.